This T cell receptor beta chain was documented in a study of T cell repertoires in ileal Crohn's disease. Study overall: Patients had a median roughly 8-year disease duration, and less than 45% were active smokers. Postoperative therapy was given to about half: some eleven thiopurines, about 20 anti-TNF agents.

Germline assignment: CDR1 SNHLY and CDR2 FYNNEI. V dropped 8 bases and J dropped 5 bases, with 10 bases sitting between them. This CDR3 contains 11 residues. Method: immunoSEQ multiplex PCR; TCRdb's copy keeps in-frame clones and lacks some. The sample has 30,000 to 35,000 clones; about four fifths are singletons. The sequenced material came from ileal tissue. The gene calls are TRBV2 and TRBJ2-7; D may be TRBD1 (6 bases). This receptor was taken from an adult with Crohn's disease. The chain's CDR3 is CASQGPDEQYF. The CDR3 DNA is TGTGCCAGCCAGGGGCCGGACGAGCAGTACTTC.